These 29 T cell receptor beta chains originate from one sample sequenced in a study of memory CD4+ T cells and cytomegalovirus serostatus. Single viable CD3+CD4+CD8-CD45RO+ cells were sorted as the memory CD4+ T cells. Clones were read by immunoSEQ multiplex PCR, and TCRdb kept only the in-frame ones, dropping some. The sample records over 50,000 clones, roughly four fifths being singletons. The sample taken for sequencing was memory CD4+ T cells from blood. Source of these receptors: an adult in good health and CMV-seronegative.

This sequence joins TRBV5-1 and TRBJ1-1; D gene uncertain. The ends were cut back, 4 bases at V and 10 bases at J, with 20 bases in the middle. This CDR3 contains 14 residues. Germline assignment: CDR1 SGHRS and CDR2 YFSETQ. The CDR3 coding sequence is TGCGCCAGCAGCCTCAGCGGACCTTCTAGAGGAGCTTTCTTT. Protein: CASSLSGPSRGAFF. The whole variable domain, filled in from reference TRBV5-1 and TRBJ1-1, reads KAGVTQTPRYLIKTRGQQVTLSCSPISGHRSVSWYQQTPGQGLQFLFEYFSETQRNKGNFPGRFSGRQFSNSRSEMNVSTLELGDSALYLCASSLSGPSRGAFFGQGTRLTVV.

The gene calls are TRBV5-1 and TRBJ1-6, with 8 bases matching TRBD1. CDR1 and CDR2 (germline): SGHRS, YFSETQ. V gave up 4 bases and J gave up 6 bases; unmatched junction bases: 6. CDR3 length: 15 amino acids. The CDR3 DNA is TGCGCCAGCAGCCTACGGACAGGGCGTAATTCACCCCTCCACTTT. The encoded protein is CASSLRTGRNSPLHF.

The rearrangement joins TRBV19 to TRBJ2-7; tentative D call: TRBD2 (6 bases). The V and J ends lost 5 bases and 8 bases respectively, with 13 bases between them. Per germline, CDR1 LNHDA and CDR2 SQIVND (reference sequence). CDR3 size: 12 residues. Here the CDR3 DNA reads TGTGCCAGTAGTCTGCTTGGAGGGAAGCAGTACTTC. Protein: CASSLLGGKQYF.

The rearrangement links TRBV25-1 to TRBJ2-1; 7 bases are shared with TRBD1. V dropped 8 bases and J dropped 5; count of bases not matched to a gene: 6. Per the germline V gene, CDR1 is MGHDK and CDR2 is SYGVNS. The CDR3 totals 13 residues. CDR3 bases: TGTGCCAGCTCACAGGGGTACGACAATGAGCAGTTCTTC. It yields the protein CASSQGYDNEQFF.

V is TRBV2 and J is TRBJ2-1, with 15 bases identical to TRBD2. The CDR3 is 17 amino acids. In germline, CDR1 is SNHLY, CDR2 FYNNEI. The trim removed 6 bases at V and 0 bases at J, leaving 3 bases unmatched. This CDR3 reads CASRGLAGGGSYNEQFF. In DNA form, the CDR3 reads TGTGCCAGCAGGGGACTAGCGGGAGGCGGCTCCTACAATGAGCAGTTCTTC.

This clone was seen a single time. The rearrangement links TRBV7-9 to TRBJ1-2; 11 nucleotides align to TRBD1. After removal of 2 bases from V and 0 bases from J, the junction contained 5 bases not matched to a gene. Looked up from germline, CDR1 is SEHNR and CDR2 is FQNEAQ (reference sequence). This CDR3 spans 17 amino acids. CDR3 nucleotide sequence: TGTGCCAGCAGCTTACCCGGGACAGGGGGATCTAACTATGGCTACACCTTC. Translating it yields CASSLPGTGGSNYGYTF.

The chain links TRBV27 to TRBJ2-2, with a possible D match to TRBD2 (5 bases). CDR3 length equals 16 residues. V was pared by 8 bases and J by 3 bases, with 19 bases between. Germline V lookup: CDR1 MNHEY, CDR2 SMNVEV (reference sequence). The CDR3 nucleotides are TGTGCCAGCCGGACTGCGGGCGGGTCGCACACCGGGGAGCTGTTTTTT. Protein product: CASRTAGGSHTGELFF.

V gene TRBV7-9 combines with J gene TRBJ2-2; D tentatively fits TRBD1 or TRBD2 (5 bases each). The CDR3 consists of 15 residues. The V gene's germline CDR1 is SEHNR and CDR2 FQNEAQ (reference sequence). V lost 10 bases to trimming and J lost 0 bases, with 15 bases between them. Here the CDR3 DNA reads TGTGCCACCCCATCGGGGCCCACGAACACCGGGGAGCTGTTTTTT. Encoded protein: CATPSGPTNTGELFF.

V is TRBV10-3 and J is TRBJ2-6; D remains unclear. This CDR3 is built from 15 residues. V was clipped by 4 bases and J by 0 bases, with 7 bases between them. Germline CDR1 is ENHRY and CDR2 is SYGVKD. CDR3 sequence (DNA): TGTGCCATCAGTGGGCGGTTCTCTGGGGCCAACGTCCTGACTTTC. Its protein is CAISGRFSGANVLTF.

This chain connects TRBV7-8 to TRBJ2-7; TRBD2 aligns across 12 bases. V dropped 1 base and J dropped 10; count of bases not matched to a gene: 11. The CDR3 totals 16 residues. Germline assignment: CDR1 SGHVS and CDR2 FQNEAQ. CDR3 protein: CASSLGMELAGGGQYF. DNA for the CDR3: TGTGCCAGCAGCTTAGGAATGGAGCTAGCGGGAGGGGGTCAGTACTTC.

In the case of this clone: The identical CDR3 is also encoded by other nucleotide sequences in the sample. The rearrangement uses TRBV4-1 and TRBJ2-7; D gene unclear. CDR1 is MGHRA and CDR2 is YSYEKL in the germline V gene. Trimming shortened V by 1 base and J by 6 bases, and 13 bases separated the two germline ends. CDR3 length equals 14 residues. CDR3 sequence: CASSQGFPVGEQYF. In DNA form, the CDR3 reads TGCGCCAGCAGCCAAGGGTTCCCGGTGGGCGAGCAGTACTTC.

This clone has only one observation. The chain joins TRBV18 to TRBJ1-2; 9 bases agree with TRBD1. The CDR3 extends over 15 amino acids. CDR1 KGHSH and CDR2 LQKENI come from the germline V gene. Losses at the gene ends were 5 bases for V and 4 bases for J; bases not matched to a gene: 8. The CDR3 DNA follows: TGTGCCAGCTCAGCTCGGACAGGGGCCTCCTATGGCTACACCTTC. This encodes CASSARTGASYGYTF.

The DNA of the CDR3 is TGTGCCAGGCCTAGCGGGAGAGGGTACCAAGAGACCCAGTACTTC. It translates to CARPSGRGYQETQYF. The rearrangement links TRBV5-8 to TRBJ2-5; 10 nucleotides line up with TRBD2. Trimming took 8 bases from V and 0 from J; bases not matched to a gene: 7. The CDR3 contains 15 residues. The germline V gene encodes CDR1 SGHTS and CDR2 YDEGEE. The entire variable domain, with the rest obtained from reference TRBV5-8 and TRBJ2-5, is as follows: EAGVTQSPTHLIKTRGQQATLRCSPISGHTSVYWYQQALGLGLQFLLWYDEGEERNRGNFPPRFSGRQFPNYSSELNVNALELEDSALYLCARPSGRGYQETQYFGPGTRLLVL.

This chain links TRBV5-1 with TRBJ2-3, with D perhaps TRBD2 (5 bases). Germline V lookup: CDR1 SGHRS, CDR2 YFSETQ. V was cut by 0 bases and J by 0 bases, with 8 bases left in between. The CDR3 length is 15 residues. The CDR3 spells CASSLERTSTDTQYF. DNA for the CDR3: TGCGCCAGCAGCTTGGAGCGGACTAGCACAGATACGCAGTATTTT.

The CDR3 is CASRKDRGWEEQYF. DNA for the CDR3: TGTGCCAGCAGGAAGGACAGGGGGTGGGAAGAGCAGTACTTC. The chain couples TRBV6-1 to TRBJ2-7, with 10 bases matching TRBD1. The CDR3 runs 14 residues. Germline V gene lookup returns CDR1 MNHNS and CDR2 SASEGT. J was trimmed by 7 bases and V by 6 bases; bases with no gene match: 9.

This rearrangement joins TRBV19 to TRBJ2-3, with 7 bases identical to TRBD1. J gave up 2 bases and V 8 bases, and 7 bases lay outside the gene matches. Looked up from germline, CDR1 is LNHDA and CDR2 is SQIVND (reference sequence). The CDR3 covers 14 residues. The CDR3 spells CASSGQRFTDTQYF. The DNA of the CDR3 is TGTGCCAGTTCGGGACAGCGATTCACAGATACGCAGTATTTT.

The gene calls are TRBV7-9 and TRBJ2-5; possible D gene TRBD1, 6 bases. This CDR3 is built from 16 residues. CDR1 is SEHNR, CDR2 FQNEAQ, per germline (reference sequence). The germline V and J ends were trimmed by 5 bases and 5 bases, with 21 bases remaining between them. CDR3 DNA sequence: TGTGCCAGCAGCGCACGAGCAGACAGGCGGACGGAGACCCAGTACTTC. Amino acid sequence: CASSARADRRTETQYF. The full variable domain, in which reference TRBV7-9 and TRBJ2-5 provide the parts outside the CDR3, is DTGVSQNPRHKITKRGQNVTFRCDPISEHNRLYWYRQTLGQGPEFLTYFQNEAQLEKSRLLSDRFSAERPKGSFSTLEIQRTEQGDSAMYLCASSARADRRTETQYFGPGTRLLVL.

The J gene is TRBJ2-1, the V gene TRBV11-2; 9 bases are a match to TRBD2. CDR1 and CDR2 from the germline V gene are SGHAT and FQNNGV. The trim removed 5 bases at V and 5 bases at J, leaving 7 bases unmatched. This CDR3 comprises 15 residues. In nucleotides, the CDR3 is TGTGCCAGCAGCGTCCTAGCGGGGATAGACAATGAGCAGTTCTTC. Translating gives CASSVLAGIDNEQFF.

The rearrangement uses TRBV5-1 and TRBJ1-2; a possible D gene is TRBD1 (6 bases). CDR3 length: 14 residues. Trimming cost V 5 bases and J 7 bases, with 18 bases left between them. Germline CDR1 and CDR2: SGHRS and YFSETQ. CDR3 coding DNA: TGCGCCAGCAGTTCACAGGGCCCCGGGAGTGGCTACACCTTC. Translated, it gives CASSSQGPGSGYTF.

This chain uses TRBV10-3 with TRBJ2-3; 9 bases align to TRBD2. V lost 6 bases to trimming and J lost 0 bases; unmatched junction nucleotides: 4. CDR1 is ENHRY, CDR2 SYGVKD, per germline. This CDR3 is built from 15 residues. The CDR3 loop is CAIRPTSGSTDTQYF. The CDR3 DNA reads as TGTGCCATCAGACCAACTAGCGGGAGCACAGATACGCAGTATTTT.

This clone is termed medium-sized (0.01 to 0.1%). V is TRBV15 and J is TRBJ1-1, with D possibly being TRBD1 (6 bases). V was clipped by 0 bases and J by 2 bases, with 7 bases between them. CDR1 is LNHNV, CDR2 YYDKDF, per germline (reference sequence). The CDR3 covers 14 residues. CDR3: CATSREGGNTEAFF. The CDR3 DNA reads TGTGCCACCAGCAGAGAGGGGGGCAACACTGAAGCTTTCTTT.

The J gene is TRBJ2-1, the V gene TRBV6-1, with 9 bases identical to TRBD1. The CDR3 runs 14 residues. Trimming at V came to 4 bases and at J to 7 bases, leaving 5 bases not matched to a gene. Germline values: CDR1 MNHNS, CDR2 SASEGT. The CDR3 loop reads CASSGLGQGNEQFF. Written as DNA, the CDR3 is TGTGCCAGCAGTGGTTTGGGACAGGGAAATGAGCAGTTCTTC.

V and J are TRBV6-1 and TRBJ1-4, with TRBD1 matching over 8 bases. The CDR3 has 13 residues. V was pared by 5 bases and J by 8 bases, with 4 bases of the junction left unmatched. Germline loops: CDR1 MNHNS, CDR2 SASEGT. CDR3 bases: TGTGCCAGCAGTCACAGGGGGGCCGAAAAACTGTTTTTT. Residues: CASSHRGAEKLFF.

This clone was seen only once. The chain recombines TRBV10-2 with TRBJ1-5, with no clear D. Deletions cut 2 bases from V and 6 bases from J, with 11 bases between. CDR3 length equals 14 residues. CDR1 and CDR2 (germline): WSHSY, SAAADI. The CDR3 sequence is CASSESGSGQPQHF. Written as DNA, the CDR3 is TGCGCCAGCAGTGAGAGCGGATCCGGTCAGCCCCAGCATTTT.

The chain employs TRBV6-1 and TRBJ2-7; TRBD2 matches at 11 bases. V was pared by 5 bases and J by 2 bases, with 5 bases of the junction left unmatched. Germline-derived CDR1 and CDR2 are MNHNS and SASEGT. The CDR3 has 15 residues. The CDR3 reads CASSPLAGGTYEQYF. CDR3 nucleotide sequence: TGTGCCAGCAGTCCATTAGCGGGGGGGACCTACGAGCAGTACTTC.

This chain joins TRBV18 and TRBJ2-6; the D gene is possibly TRBD1 (5 bases). The germline V gene has CDR1 KGHSH and CDR2 LQKENI. CDR3 length: 17 amino acids. Trimming cost V 0 bases and J 0 bases, with 9 bases left between them. Here the CDR3 reads CASSPPNRISGANVLTF. The CDR3 DNA follows: TGTGCCAGCTCACCACCGAACAGGATCTCTGGGGCCAACGTCCTGACTTTC.

The chain uses TRBV11-2 and TRBJ2-1; either TRBD1 or TRBD2 may supply D (5 bases each). The CDR3 runs 15 residues. The germline V gene has CDR1 SGHAT and CDR2 FQNNGV. V dropped 6 bases and J dropped 0 bases, with 12 bases sitting between them. CDR3 in DNA: TGTGCCAGCAGACCTTGGGGGAGCTCCTACAATGAGCAGTTCTTC. This gives the protein CASRPWGSSYNEQFF.

The chain recombines TRBV4-1 with TRBJ1-2; TRBD1 aligns across 9 bases. The V gene's germline CDR1 is MGHRA and CDR2 YSYEKL. With V trimmed by 4 bases and J by 7 bases, 13 bases remained unmatched. The CDR3 runs 16 residues. CDR3 coding DNA: TGCGCCAGCAGCCTACCCGGGACAGGGCGAAAAAGTGGCTACACCTTC. As protein: CASSLPGTGRKSGYTF.

The CDR3 here is CASSYRPSTGETQYF. The CDR3 bases are TGTGCCAGCAGTTACAGGCCCTCTACGGGGGAGACCCAGTACTTC. The gene calls are TRBV6-5 and TRBJ2-5, with D possibly matching TRBD2 (5 bases). The germline V gene has CDR1 MNHEY and CDR2 SVGAGI. V was trimmed by 2 bases and J by 5 bases, leaving 15 bases between them. The CDR3 has 15 residues.